This TCR beta chain was sequenced in a study of control samples from healthy donors and cancer patients. Some clones are missing from TCRdb's copy, which holds only in-frame ones; the method was immunoSEQ multiplex PCR. The sample yields approximately 63,000 clones, roughly 85% seen once. The sequenced sample was blood. This clonotype was sampled from a man in his forties or fifties in good health.

CDR3 coding DNA: TGTGCCAGCAGTTACCGGACAGGGGGCTGGGAGCAGTACTTC. Amino acid sequence: CASSYRTGGWEQYF. This chain joins TRBV6-2 or TRBV6-3 and TRBJ2-7, with TRBD1 matching over 11 bases. The CDR3 runs 14 residues. The germline CDR1 and CDR2 sequences are MNHEY and SVGEGT. J lost 7 bases, V lost 2 bases, and 4 bases had no gene match.